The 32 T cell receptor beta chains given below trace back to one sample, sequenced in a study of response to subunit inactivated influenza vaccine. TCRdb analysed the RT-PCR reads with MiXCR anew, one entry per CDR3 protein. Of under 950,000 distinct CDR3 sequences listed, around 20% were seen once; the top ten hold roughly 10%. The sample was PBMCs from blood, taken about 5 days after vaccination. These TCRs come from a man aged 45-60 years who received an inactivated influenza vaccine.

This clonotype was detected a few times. Here the CDR3 reads CASSYTGNSNQPQHF. Written as DNA, the CDR3 is TGTGCCAGCAGTTATACTGGAAATAGCAATCAGCCCCAGCATTTT. The V and J genes are TRBV6-2 or TRBV6-3 and TRBJ1-5; D call uncertain. With 3 bases removed from V and 0 bases from J, the gap between germline ends came to 9 bases. The CDR3 totals 15 residues. The V gene's germline CDR1 is MNHEY and CDR2 SVGEGT.

CDR3 coding DNA: TGCAGTGCTATGAAAGGACTAGCGGGAACAGATACGCAGTATTTT. It specifies CSAMKGLAGTDTQYF. The genes are TRBV20-1 and TRBJ2-3, with 12 bases aligning to TRBD2. Looked up from germline, CDR1 is DFQATT and CDR2 is SNEGSKA (reference sequence). V was clipped by 4 bases and J by 3 bases; unmatched bases: 5. This CDR3 contains 15 residues.

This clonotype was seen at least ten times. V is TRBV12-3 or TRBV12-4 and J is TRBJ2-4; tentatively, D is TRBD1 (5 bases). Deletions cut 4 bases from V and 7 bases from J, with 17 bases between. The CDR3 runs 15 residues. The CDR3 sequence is CASSSMTDFRNIQYF. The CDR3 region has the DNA TGTGCCAGCAGTTCAATGACAGATTTCCGTAACATTCAGTACTTC.

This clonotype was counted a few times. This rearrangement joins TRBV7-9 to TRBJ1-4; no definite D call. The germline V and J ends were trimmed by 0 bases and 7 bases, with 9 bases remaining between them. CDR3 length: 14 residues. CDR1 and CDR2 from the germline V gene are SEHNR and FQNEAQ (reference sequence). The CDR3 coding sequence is TGTGCCAGCAGCTTAGCCGGAGGGTTTGAAAAACTGTTTTTT. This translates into CASSLAGGFEKLFF.

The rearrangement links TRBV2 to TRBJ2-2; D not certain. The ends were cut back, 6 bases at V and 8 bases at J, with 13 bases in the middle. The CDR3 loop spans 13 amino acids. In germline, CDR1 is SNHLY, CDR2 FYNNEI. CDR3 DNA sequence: TGTGCCAGCAGCCAGATACGCTCTGGGGAGCTGTTTTTT. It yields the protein CASSQIRSGELFF.

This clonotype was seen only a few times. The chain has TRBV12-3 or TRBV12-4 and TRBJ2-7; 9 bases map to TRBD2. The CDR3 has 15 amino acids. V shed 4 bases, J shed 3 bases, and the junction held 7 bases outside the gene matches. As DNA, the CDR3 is TGTGCCAGCAGTTCGAGCGGGGGGACCCTCTACGAGCAGTACTTC. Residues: CASSSSGGTLYEQYF.

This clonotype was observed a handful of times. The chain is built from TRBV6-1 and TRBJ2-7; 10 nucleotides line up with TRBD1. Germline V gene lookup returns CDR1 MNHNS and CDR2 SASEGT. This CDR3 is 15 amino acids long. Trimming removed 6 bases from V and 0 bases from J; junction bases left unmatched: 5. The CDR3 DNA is TGTGCCAGCAGGAAGGACAGGGGGATCTCCTACGAGCAGTACTTC. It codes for CASRKDRGISYEQYF.

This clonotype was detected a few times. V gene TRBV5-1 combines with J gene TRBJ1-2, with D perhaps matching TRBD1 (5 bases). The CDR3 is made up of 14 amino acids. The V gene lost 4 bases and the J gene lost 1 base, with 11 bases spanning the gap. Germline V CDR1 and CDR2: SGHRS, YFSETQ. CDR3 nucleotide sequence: TGCGCCAGCAGCCCCGGACATGATAACTATGGCTACACCTTC. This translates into CASSPGHDNYGYTF.

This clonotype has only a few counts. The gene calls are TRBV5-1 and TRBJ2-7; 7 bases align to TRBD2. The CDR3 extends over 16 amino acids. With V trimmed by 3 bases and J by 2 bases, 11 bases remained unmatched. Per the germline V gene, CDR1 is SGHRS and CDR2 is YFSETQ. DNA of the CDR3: TGCGCCAGCAGCTCTCTACCGGGAGGCAGAGCCTACGAGCAGTACTTC. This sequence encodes CASSSLPGGRAYEQYF.

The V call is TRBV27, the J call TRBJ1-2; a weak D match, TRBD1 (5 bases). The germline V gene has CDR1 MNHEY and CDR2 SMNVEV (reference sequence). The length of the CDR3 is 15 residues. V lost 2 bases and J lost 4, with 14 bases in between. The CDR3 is CASSLGPQRGYGYTF. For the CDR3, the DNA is TGTGCCAGCAGTTTAGGGCCTCAGAGGGGCTATGGCTACACCTTC.

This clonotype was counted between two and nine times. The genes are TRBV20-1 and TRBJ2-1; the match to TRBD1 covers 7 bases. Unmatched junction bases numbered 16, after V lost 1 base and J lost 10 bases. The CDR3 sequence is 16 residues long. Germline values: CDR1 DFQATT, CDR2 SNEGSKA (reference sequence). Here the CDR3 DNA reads TGCAGTGCTAGAGCTTCAGGGGGAAGGTGGCCTCCGGAGCAGTTCTTC. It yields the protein CSARASGGRWPPEQFF.

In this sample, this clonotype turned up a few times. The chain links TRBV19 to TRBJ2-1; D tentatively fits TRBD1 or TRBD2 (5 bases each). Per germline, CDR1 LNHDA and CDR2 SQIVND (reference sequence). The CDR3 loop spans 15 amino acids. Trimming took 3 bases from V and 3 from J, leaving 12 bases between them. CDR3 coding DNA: TGTGCCAGTAGTATTGGACCTGGGGGCTACAATGAGCAGTTCTTC. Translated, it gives CASSIGPGGYNEQFF.

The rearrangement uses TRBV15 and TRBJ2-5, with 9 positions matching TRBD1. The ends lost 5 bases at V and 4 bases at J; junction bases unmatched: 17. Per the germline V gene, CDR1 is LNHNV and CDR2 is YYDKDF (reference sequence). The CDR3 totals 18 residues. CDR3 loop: CATSDAHSTGGLGETQYF. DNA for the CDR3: TGTGCCACCAGCGACGCCCACTCTACAGGGGGCCTGGGAGAGACCCAGTACTTC.

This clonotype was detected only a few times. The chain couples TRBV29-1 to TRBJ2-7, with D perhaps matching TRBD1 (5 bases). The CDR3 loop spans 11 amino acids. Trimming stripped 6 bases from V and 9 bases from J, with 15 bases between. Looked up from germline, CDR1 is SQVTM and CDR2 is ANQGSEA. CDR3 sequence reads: CSVVTGPGQYF. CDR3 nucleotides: TGCAGCGTCGTTACAGGACCTGGGCAGTACTTC.

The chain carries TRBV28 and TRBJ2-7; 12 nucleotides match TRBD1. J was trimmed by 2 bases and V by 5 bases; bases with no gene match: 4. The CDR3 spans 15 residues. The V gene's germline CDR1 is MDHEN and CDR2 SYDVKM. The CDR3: CASSGDRGRPYEQYF. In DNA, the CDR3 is TGTGCCAGCAGTGGGGACAGGGGGCGGCCCTACGAGCAGTACTTC.

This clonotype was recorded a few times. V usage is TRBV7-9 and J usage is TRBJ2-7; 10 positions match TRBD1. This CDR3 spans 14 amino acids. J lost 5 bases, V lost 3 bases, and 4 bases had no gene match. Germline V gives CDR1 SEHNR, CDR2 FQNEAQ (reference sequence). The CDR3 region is CASSLGQGRHEQYF. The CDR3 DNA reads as TGTGCCAGCAGCTTGGGACAGGGGAGACACGAGCAGTACTTC.

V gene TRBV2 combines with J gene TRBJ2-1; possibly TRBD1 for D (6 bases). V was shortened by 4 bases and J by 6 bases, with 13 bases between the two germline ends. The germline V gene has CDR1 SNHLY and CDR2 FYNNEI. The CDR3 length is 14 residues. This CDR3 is CASSALGAGNEQFF. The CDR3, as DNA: TGTGCCAGCAGTGCTCTGGGGGCGGGCAATGAGCAGTTCTTC.

As DNA, the CDR3 is TGTGCCAGCAGCATCTACAGGGGTGAGCTCACCGGGGAGCTGTTTTTT. It codes for CASSIYRGELTGELFF. This rearrangement joins TRBV7-9 to TRBJ2-2; 7 bases map to TRBD1. The germline V gene encodes CDR1 SEHNR and CDR2 FQNEAQ (reference sequence). The trim removed 5 bases at V and 4 bases at J, leaving 10 bases unmatched. CDR3 length: 16 amino acids.

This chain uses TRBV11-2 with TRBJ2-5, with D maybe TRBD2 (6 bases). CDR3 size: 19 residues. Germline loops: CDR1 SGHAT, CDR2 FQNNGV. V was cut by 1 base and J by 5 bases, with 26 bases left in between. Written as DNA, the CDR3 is TGTGCCAGCAGCTTAGGATTTAGCGGAGCGTCGGGCAACATTGAGACCCAGTACTTC. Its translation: CASSLGFSGASGNIETQYF.

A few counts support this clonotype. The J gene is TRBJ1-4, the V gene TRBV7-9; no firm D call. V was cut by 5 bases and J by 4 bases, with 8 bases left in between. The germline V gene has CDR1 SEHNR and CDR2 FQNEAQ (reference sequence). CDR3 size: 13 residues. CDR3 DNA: TGTGCCAGCAGCCAGAAAAATAATGAAAAACTGTTTTTT. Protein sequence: CASSQKNNEKLFF.

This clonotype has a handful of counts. The CDR3 protein is CSVIVYRGRQETQYF. The CDR3, as DNA: TGCAGCGTTATAGTATATAGAGGCAGACAAGAGACCCAGTACTTC. The chain links TRBV29-1 to TRBJ2-5, with unresolved D. V was shortened by 5 bases and J by 2 bases, with 18 bases between the two germline ends. The CDR3 is 15 residues long. Germline-derived CDR1 and CDR2 are SQVTM and ANQGSEA.

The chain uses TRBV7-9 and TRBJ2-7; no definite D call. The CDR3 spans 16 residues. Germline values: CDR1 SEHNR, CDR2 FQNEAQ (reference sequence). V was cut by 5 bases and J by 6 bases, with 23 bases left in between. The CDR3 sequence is CASSPTSRRRESEQYF. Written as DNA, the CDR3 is TGTGCCAGCAGCCCAACCTCAAGAAGGAGAGAGTCCGAGCAGTACTTC.

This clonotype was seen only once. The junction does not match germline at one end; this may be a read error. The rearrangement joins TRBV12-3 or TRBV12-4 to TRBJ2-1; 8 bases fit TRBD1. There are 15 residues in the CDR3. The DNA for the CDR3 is TGTGCCAGCAGCTCCCAGGGGGCAGTTTACAGTGAGCAGTTCTTC. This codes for CASSSQGAVYSEQFF.

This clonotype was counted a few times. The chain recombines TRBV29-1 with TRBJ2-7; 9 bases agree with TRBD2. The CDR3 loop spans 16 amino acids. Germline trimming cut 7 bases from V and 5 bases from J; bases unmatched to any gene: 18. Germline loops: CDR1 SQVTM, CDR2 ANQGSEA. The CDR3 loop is CSAADRSSGRLNEQYF. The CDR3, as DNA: TGCAGCGCCGCTGACAGGAGTAGCGGGAGATTAAACGAGCAGTACTTC.

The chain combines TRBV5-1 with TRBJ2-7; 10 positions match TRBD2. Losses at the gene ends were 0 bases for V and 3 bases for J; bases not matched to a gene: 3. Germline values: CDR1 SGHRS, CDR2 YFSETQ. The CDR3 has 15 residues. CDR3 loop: CASSLAASGGYEQYF. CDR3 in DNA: TGCGCCAGCAGCTTGGCGGCTAGCGGGGGCTACGAGCAGTACTTC.

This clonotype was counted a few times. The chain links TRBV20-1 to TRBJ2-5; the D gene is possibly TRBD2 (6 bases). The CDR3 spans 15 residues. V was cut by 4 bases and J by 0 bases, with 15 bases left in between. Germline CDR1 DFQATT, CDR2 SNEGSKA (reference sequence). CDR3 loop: CSAISGQMYQETQYF. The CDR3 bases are TGCAGTGCTATTAGCGGACAAATGTACCAAGAGACCCAGTACTTC.

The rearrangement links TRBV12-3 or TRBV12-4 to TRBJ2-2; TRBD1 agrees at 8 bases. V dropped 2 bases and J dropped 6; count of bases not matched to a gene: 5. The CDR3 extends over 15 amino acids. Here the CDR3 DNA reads TGTGCCAGCAGTTTAACAGGGGGTAACGCCGGGGAGCTGTTTTTT. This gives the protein CASSLTGGNAGELFF.

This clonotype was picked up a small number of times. For the CDR3, the DNA is TGTGCCAGCAGCTTAGGGGACAGGGGAGAGCAGTTCTTC. Translated: CASSLGDRGEQFF. The chain joins TRBV11-2 to TRBJ2-1; 10 bases fit TRBD1. The CDR3 is made up of 13 amino acids. The J segment lost 10 bases and the V segment lost 1 base, leaving 1 base of the junction unmatched. Germline V gene sequence: CDR1 SGHAT, CDR2 FQNNGV.

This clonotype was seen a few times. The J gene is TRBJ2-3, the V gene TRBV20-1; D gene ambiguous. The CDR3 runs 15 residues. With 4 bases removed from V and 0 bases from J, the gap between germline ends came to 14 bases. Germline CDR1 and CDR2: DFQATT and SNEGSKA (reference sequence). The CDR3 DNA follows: TGCAGTGCTACCCGGACGGATTCTAGCACAGATACGCAGTATTTT. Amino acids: CSATRTDSSTDTQYF.

The CDR3 loop is CASSAGQGRAGELFF. The CDR3 region has the DNA TGTGCCAGCAGCGCAGGACAGGGTAGAGCCGGGGAGCTGTTTTTT. The chain couples TRBV5-5 to TRBJ2-2; TRBD1 agrees at 8 bases. V shed 4 bases, J shed 6 bases, and the junction held 8 bases outside the gene matches. Per germline, CDR1 SGHKS and CDR2 YYEKEE (reference sequence). The CDR3 totals 15 residues.

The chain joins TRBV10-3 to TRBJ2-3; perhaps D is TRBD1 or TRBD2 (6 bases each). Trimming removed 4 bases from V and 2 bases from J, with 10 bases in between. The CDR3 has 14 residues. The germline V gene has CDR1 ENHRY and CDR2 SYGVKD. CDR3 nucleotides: TGTGCCATCAGTGTCGGGGGCGCCACAGATACGCAGTATTTT. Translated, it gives CAISVGGATDTQYF.

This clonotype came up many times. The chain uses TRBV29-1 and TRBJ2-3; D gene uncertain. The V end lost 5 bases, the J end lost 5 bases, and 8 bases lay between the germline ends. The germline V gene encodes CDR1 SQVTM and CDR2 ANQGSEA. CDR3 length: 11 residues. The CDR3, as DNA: TGCAGCGTTTCCGAGGTAGATACGCAGTATTTT. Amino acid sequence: CSVSEVDTQYF.